The entry below gives a single TCR beta chain sequence along with its context. Assay: immunoSEQ multiplex PCR; the TCRdb copy retains only in-frame clones and omits some. This sample has roughly 150,000 clones, with 92% found just once. The data originate from a study of T cell responses to AZD1222 COVID-19 vaccine. The CDR3 runs 14 residues. CDR1 LGHDT and CDR2 YNNKEL come from the germline V gene (reference sequence). The junction had 5 bases not matched to a gene; V was cut back by 6 bases and J by 6 bases. The starting material was peripheral blood, obtained on day 0 of AZD1222 vaccination. This chain joins TRBV3-1 (or the pseudogene TRBV3-2) and TRBJ2-1; 10 bases map to TRBD2. This receptor was identified in an adult in good health. The CDR3, as DNA: TGTGCCAGCAGACAAAGCGGGGGGGGCAATGAGCAGTTCTTC. Protein: CASRQSGGGNEQFF.